This T cell receptor beta chain emerged from a study of blood T cell dynamics during melanoma immunotherapy. Data came from immunoSEQ multiplex PCR; TCRdb stores just in-frame clones and leaves some out. The sample gives some 14,000 clones, roughly 88% of which show up once; approximately 5.1% is in the top ten. This CDR3 has 14 amino acids. Germline V gene sequence: CDR1 SGHNT, CDR2 YYREEE (reference sequence). Time point meaning: week 3, after first cycle of checkpoint inhibitor. No patient had earlier systemic cancer treatment, concurrent immunosuppressants, or another active cancer. As to this clone: Germline and junction disagree at one end, which may indicate a read error.

This rearrangement joins TRBV5-4 to TRBJ1-6, with no clear D. The origin of this receptor is a human donor with melanoma. This sample comprised blood, obtained from a patient treated with checkpoint blockade. This CDR3 reads CASSQDGENSPLHF. The CDR3 DNA reads TGCGCCAGCAGCCAAGATGGGGAAAATTCACCCCTCCACTTT.